This TCR beta chain was profiled in a study of Ad26.COV2.S vaccination and SARS-CoV-2 variants. Study outcomes and limitations: An underestimation of total T cell responses may have resulted from the TCR breadth and depth analyses. Placebo and vaccine recipients had non-spike TCR breadth that was similar.

Trimming removed 5 bases from V and 1 base from J; junction bases left unmatched: 1. Germline V gives CDR1 SGHNT, CDR2 YYREEE (reference sequence). The CDR3 has 15 amino acids. This sample's treatment: over 15 received Ad26.COV2.S at low or high dose, single or two shots; a few received placebo; per-sample allocation not given. Sample collection was performed on day 63 after the first vaccine or placebo injection. In regard to this clone: As yet, its antigen is unknown.

Profiling relied on immunoSEQ multiplex PCR, and the TCRdb table lists in-frame clones only, not all of them. The sample contains around 300,000 clones, roughly 90% of which appear only once. This clonotype was obtained from a person aged 18 to 59 who received the Ad26.COV2.S COVID-19 vaccine or a placebo. The chain joins TRBV5-4 to TRBJ2-2; 11 bases match TRBD2. The sample here was peripheral blood, taken in a trial of Ad26.COV2.S vaccine versus placebo. CDR3 nucleotides: TGTGCCAGCAGGGGGACTAGCGGGAACACCGGGGAGCTGTTTTTT. Protein: CASRGTSGNTGELFF.